The 26 T cell receptor beta chains below come from one sample, sequenced in a study of T cell responses to AZD1222 COVID-19 vaccine. Clones were read by immunoSEQ multiplex PCR, and TCRdb kept only the in-frame ones, dropping some. The repertoire holds roughly 150,000 clones, about 91% seen once, with under 3.5% in the top ten. This material consisted of peripheral blood, taken on day 0 of MenACWY control vaccination. The source of these receptors is an adult in good health.

This sequence joins TRBV6-1 and TRBJ1-6; D is unresolved. CDR1 is MNHNS and CDR2 is SASEGT in the germline V gene. V was trimmed by 1 base and J by 0 bases, leaving 10 bases between them. The CDR3 sequence is 17 residues long. DNA of the CDR3: TGTGCCAGCAGTGAAGTTCACAAAAGCTCCTATAATTCACCCCTCCACTTT. Translating gives CASSEVHKSSYNSPLHF.

The gene calls are TRBV5-4 and TRBJ2-7, with D possibly being TRBD2 (5 bases). The germline gives CDR1 SGHNT, CDR2 YYREEE (reference sequence). Trimming shortened V by 2 bases and J by 2 bases, and 11 bases separated the two germline ends. This CDR3 comprises 14 residues. The CDR3 nucleotides read TGTGCCAGCAGCTTCGAGCGGAGAGCCTACGAGCAGTACTTC. Residues: CASSFERRAYEQYF.

V is TRBV5-8 and J is TRBJ2-3; D unclear. CDR3 length: 14 amino acids. From germline, CDR1 is SGHTS and CDR2 YDEGEE. With 5 bases removed from V and 3 bases from J, the gap between germline ends came to 13 bases. The CDR3 loop is CASRTWQITDTQYF. The CDR3 DNA follows: TGTGCCAGCAGGACTTGGCAGATAACAGATACGCAGTATTTT.

The chain combines TRBV7-8 with TRBJ1-4; D not certain. Trimming shortened V by 3 bases and J by 2 bases, and 13 bases separated the two germline ends. The CDR3 contains 16 residues. Germline V gives CDR1 SGHVS, CDR2 FQNEAQ. The DNA for the CDR3 is TGTGCCAGCAGCTTTGGGGTGGTTGGGACTAATGAAAAACTGTTTTTT. This codes for CASSFGVVGTNEKLFF.

The chain combines TRBV28 with TRBJ1-5; D is perhaps TRBD1 (5 bases). CDR3 size: 14 residues. Trimming cost V 3 bases and J 7 bases, with 13 bases left between them. The germline V gene encodes CDR1 MDHEN and CDR2 SYDVKM. The chain's CDR3 is CASSLGGLRQPQHF. CDR3 bases: TGTGCCAGCAGTTTGGGGGGACTGCGGCAGCCCCAGCATTTT.

This chain joins TRBV5-4 and TRBJ2-5; a possible D gene is TRBD1 (6 bases). Trimming cost V 4 bases and J 0 bases, with 13 bases left between them. Looked up from germline, CDR1 is SGHNT and CDR2 is YYREEE (reference sequence). There are 15 residues in the CDR3. The CDR3 region has the DNA TGTGCCAGCAGCACCCTTACAGGGTACCAAGAGACCCAGTACTTC. This gives the protein CASSTLTGYQETQYF.

In its sample, this clone was seen once. CDR3: CASSNVMRGPSYNEQFF. The CDR3 DNA is TGTGCCAGTAGTAATGTTATGCGGGGTCCCTCCTACAATGAGCAGTTCTTC. The chain recombines TRBV19 with TRBJ2-1; TRBD2 is a possible D gene (6 bases). Trimming cost V 4 bases and J 0 bases, with 16 bases left between them. Germline CDR1 LNHDA, CDR2 SQIVND (reference sequence). The CDR3 has 17 residues.

The V gene is TRBV2, the J gene TRBJ2-1, with TRBD2 matching over 13 bases. The CDR3 extends over 15 amino acids. The V gene end was trimmed by 2 bases and the J gene end by 8 bases; junction bases not matched to a gene: 3. The germline CDR1 and CDR2 sequences are SNHLY and FYNNEI. This CDR3 reads CASSERGLAGDEQFF. The CDR3 DNA follows: TGTGCCAGCAGTGAACGCGGACTAGCGGGAGATGAGCAGTTCTTC.

The chain joins TRBV27 to TRBJ2-7; D possibly corresponds to TRBD1 (5 bases). The CDR3 length is 13 residues. In germline, CDR1 is MNHEY, CDR2 SMNVEV (reference sequence). V shed 6 bases and J shed 1 base, with 10 bases lying between them. CDR3 DNA sequence: TGTGCCAGCAGAAGGACACAATCCTACGAGCAGTACTTC. The encoded protein is CASRRTQSYEQYF.

The V call is TRBV9, the J call TRBJ1-3; D gene ambiguous. Germline V gene data show CDR1 as SGDLS and CDR2 as YYNGEE. V was cut by 0 bases and J by 4 bases, with 8 bases left in between. The CDR3 has 14 residues. CDR3 protein: CASSVEAIGNTIYF. The CDR3 DNA follows: TGTGCCAGCAGCGTAGAGGCGATAGGAAACACCATATATTTT.

The chain employs TRBV7-9 and TRBJ2-7; TRBD2 matches 12 bases. J gave up 0 bases and V 5 bases, and 5 bases lay outside the gene matches. Germline lookup yields CDR1 SEHNR and CDR2 FQNEAQ (reference sequence). There are 16 residues in the CDR3. Written as DNA, the CDR3 is TGTGCCAGCAGCCGGACTAGCGGGACTATCTCCTACGAGCAGTACTTC. Its translation: CASSRTSGTISYEQYF.

The chain links TRBV18 to TRBJ2-2; no definite D call. The CDR3 extends over 15 amino acids. Germline CDR1 KGHSH, CDR2 LQKENI. V was trimmed by 6 bases and J by 7 bases, leaving 18 bases between them. CDR3 region: CASSHQGQANGELFF. CDR3 sequence (DNA): TGTGCCAGCTCCCACCAAGGGCAAGCCAACGGGGAGCTGTTTTTT.

The chain carries TRBV18 and TRBJ2-5; TRBD1 matches at 10 bases. This CDR3 contains 14 residues. Germline assignment: CDR1 KGHSH and CDR2 LQKENI. Trimming took 3 bases from V and 6 from J; bases not matched to a gene: 4. For the CDR3, the DNA is TGTGCCAGCTCACCCGACAGGGGGCAAAAGACCCAGTACTTC. Protein product: CASSPDRGQKTQYF.

The chain combines TRBV5-1 with TRBJ1-2, with D possibly TRBD1 on 6 matching bases. V lost 5 bases, J lost 2 bases, and 10 bases lay in between. The CDR3 covers 13 residues. Germline assignment: CDR1 SGHRS and CDR2 YFSETQ. As DNA, the CDR3 is TGCGCCAGCAGTATGGACAGCAACTATGGCTACACCTTC. Protein: CASSMDSNYGYTF.

This chain links TRBV6-5 with TRBJ2-2, with 7 bases aligning to TRBD1. Germline-derived CDR1 and CDR2 are MNHEY and SVGAGI. Trimming removed 5 bases from V and 5 bases from J; junction bases left unmatched: 2. The CDR3 has 13 amino acids. The CDR3 here is CASSLTGTGELFF. The CDR3 coding sequence is TGTGCCAGCAGTCTGACAGGGACCGGGGAGCTGTTTTTT.

This chain connects TRBV9 to TRBJ1-1, with 7 positions matching TRBD1. CDR3 length equals 16 residues. Germline CDR1 and CDR2: SGDLS and YYNGEE. V lost 4 bases to trimming and J lost 6 bases; unmatched junction nucleotides: 15. In nucleotides, the CDR3 is TGTGCCAGCAGCATGGGACAGAACCCATTAGCGTCTGAAGCTTTCTTT. This codes for CASSMGQNPLASEAFF.

The CDR3 loop is CASRGGRNHEQFF. In DNA form, the CDR3 reads TGTGCCAGTAGAGGCGGGAGAAACCATGAGCAGTTCTTC. This rearrangement joins TRBV19 to TRBJ2-1, with 7 bases aligning to TRBD2. Germline CDR1 is LNHDA and CDR2 is SQIVND (reference sequence). This CDR3 has 13 residues. V lost 6 bases and J lost 8; bases outside the gene matches: 7. Full variable domain (missing parts from reference TRBV19 and TRBJ2-1): DGGITQSPKYLFRKEGQNVTLSCEQNLNHDAMYWYRQDPGQGLRLIYYSQIVNDFQKGDIAEGYSVSREKKESFPLTVTSAQKNPTAFYLCASRGGRNHEQFFGPGTRLTVL.

The rearrangement uses TRBV19 and TRBJ1-5, with D possibly being TRBD1 (5 bases). The V gene lost 11 bases and the J gene lost 0 bases, with 11 bases spanning the gap. This CDR3 is built from 13 residues. Germline CDR1 LNHDA, CDR2 SQIVND (reference sequence). CDR3 protein: CAGGGNSNQPQHF. The CDR3 DNA sequence: TGTGCCGGGGGGGGGAATAGCAATCAGCCCCAGCATTTT.

The V and J genes are TRBV25-1 and TRBJ2-3; 8 bases match TRBD2. J lost 0 bases, V lost 4 bases, and 3 bases had no gene match. CDR1 MGHDK and CDR2 SYGVNS come from the germline V gene. The CDR3 spans 15 residues. In DNA form, the CDR3 reads TGTGCCAGCAGTGCGGCTAGCGGGAGCACAGATACGCAGTATTTT. It yields the protein CASSAASGSTDTQYF. The complete variable domain, with remaining parts taken from reference TRBV25-1 and TRBJ2-3, reads EADIYQTPRYLVIGTGKKITLECSQTMGHDKMYWYQQDPGMELHLIHYSYGVNSTEKGDLSSESTVSRIRTEHFPLTLESARPSHTSQYLCASSAASGSTDTQYFGPGTRLTVL.

V usage is TRBV7-9 and J usage is TRBJ2-2; TRBD1 agrees at 9 bases. Germline loops: CDR1 SEHNR, CDR2 FQNEAQ (reference sequence). V gave up 1 base and J gave up 5 bases; unmatched junction bases: 8. The length of the CDR3 is 17 residues. The CDR3 loop is CASSLVYRGRKTGELFF. In DNA form, the CDR3 reads TGTGCCAGCAGCTTAGTTTACAGGGGGCGCAAAACCGGGGAGCTGTTTTTT. The whole variable domain, remainder taken from reference TRBV7-9 and TRBJ2-2, is DTGVSQNPRHKITKRGQNVTFRCDPISEHNRLYWYRQTLGQGPEFLTYFQNEAQLEKSRLLSDRFSAERPKGSFSTLEIQRTEQGDSAMYLCASSLVYRGRKTGELFFGEGSRLTVL.

The V call is TRBV4-3, the J call TRBJ2-1; the match to TRBD2 covers 11 bases. The length of the CDR3 is 19 residues. J was trimmed by 6 bases and V by 3 bases; bases with no gene match: 16. Per the germline V gene, CDR1 is LGHNA and CDR2 is YSLEER. The CDR3 sequence: CASSHKGLAGAGQRNEQFF. In DNA, the CDR3 is TGCGCCAGCAGCCACAAAGGACTAGCGGGTGCTGGCCAGCGCAATGAGCAGTTCTTC.

The chain combines TRBV30 with TRBJ1-1, with D tentatively TRBD1 (6 bases). V gave up 4 bases and J gave up 5 bases, with 14 bases separating them. The CDR3 is 13 amino acids. Germline loops: CDR1 GTSNPN, CDR2 SVGIG (reference sequence). CDR3: CAWKKQGGTEAFF. CDR3 DNA sequence: TGTGCCTGGAAAAAACAGGGAGGGACTGAAGCTTTCTTT.

The chain uses TRBV7-9 and TRBJ1-2; D unresolved. This CDR3 contains 12 residues. CDR1 and CDR2 from the germline V gene are SEHNR and FQNEAQ (reference sequence). Trimming removed 5 bases from V and 4 bases from J, with 8 bases in between. For the CDR3, the DNA is TGTGCCAGCAGCCATAACATCTATGGCTACACCTTC. Its translation: CASSHNIYGYTF. The variable domain in full, completed from reference TRBV7-9 and TRBJ1-2, reads DTGVSQNPRHKITKRGQNVTFRCDPISEHNRLYWYRQTLGQGPEFLTYFQNEAQLEKSRLLSDRFSAERPKGSFSTLEIQRTEQGDSAMYLCASSHNIYGYTFGSGTRLTVV.

This clone appeared once. This chain joins TRBV28 and TRBJ2-5, with D tentatively TRBD2 (5 bases). This CDR3 contains 16 residues. From germline, CDR1 is MDHEN and CDR2 SYDVKM. Trimming left V 1 base short and J 2 bases short, with 14 bases between. Here the CDR3 DNA reads TGTGCCAGCAGTTTATTAGGCGGACTCTTTCAAGAGACCCAGTACTTC. Encoded protein: CASSLLGGLFQETQYF.

A single count supports this clone. The chain couples TRBV29-1 to TRBJ2-7; 10 nucleotides match TRBD1. V was pared by 6 bases and J by 2 bases, with 4 bases of the junction left unmatched. CDR1 and CDR2 (germline): SQVTM, ANQGSEA. The CDR3 has 13 residues. The CDR3 loop reads CSVGTGDTYEQYF. Written as DNA, the CDR3 is TGCAGCGTGGGGACAGGGGACACCTACGAGCAGTACTTC.

The chain carries TRBV4-2 and TRBJ2-2, with 7 bases that match TRBD1. The J segment lost 7 bases and the V segment lost 3 bases, leaving 11 bases of the junction unmatched. The CDR3 spans 16 residues. The germline gives CDR1 LGHNA, CDR2 YNFKEQ. The CDR3 here is CASSQPLEGALGELFF. The CDR3 DNA reads as TGTGCCAGCAGCCAGCCTCTCGAGGGGGCCCTCGGGGAGCTGTTTTTT.